A single sample is the source of the 23 T cell receptor beta chains below, sequenced in a study of OX40 agonist ivuxolimab in advanced cancers. Clones were read by immunoSEQ multiplex PCR, and TCRdb kept only the in-frame ones, dropping some. The sample holds about 20,000 clones, 83% seen once. Sequenced material: CD4+ or CD8+ T cells sorted from blood, taken in a trial of the OX40 agonist ivuxolimab. These receptors were taken from an adult with an advanced solid tumor such as melanoma, head and neck, liver or kidney cancer.

This clone was picked up one time. The chain employs TRBV7-2 and TRBJ1-5; a weak D match, TRBD1 (5 bases). This CDR3 spans 16 amino acids. V lost 1 base to trimming and J lost 1 base, with 11 bases between them. The germline V gene encodes CDR1 SGHTA and CDR2 FQGNSA. In DNA form, the CDR3 reads TGTGCCAGCAGCTTAGGCCTGGGGCTCAGCAATCAGCCCCAGCATTTT. It codes for CASSLGLGLSNQPQHF.

The chain combines TRBV13 with TRBJ2-3, with 12 bases that match TRBD2. CDR3 length: 18 amino acids. Trimming at V came to 4 bases and at J to 0 bases, leaving 8 bases not matched to a gene. Germline CDR1 PRHDT, CDR2 FYEKMQ (reference sequence). The CDR3 loop is CASSSPLAGGPSTDTQYF. CDR3 in DNA: TGTGCCAGCAGCTCCCCTCTAGCGGGGGGGCCTAGCACAGATACGCAGTATTTT.

This sequence joins TRBV15 and TRBJ2-7; D ambiguous. Trimming stripped 0 bases from V and 6 bases from J, with 9 bases between. This CDR3 region has 13 residues. In germline, CDR1 is LNHNV, CDR2 YYDKDF (reference sequence). CDR3 sequence: CATSREPYTEQYF. The CDR3 DNA follows: TGTGCCACCAGCAGAGAACCCTACACCGAGCAGTACTTC.

The genes are TRBV7-9 and TRBJ2-7; D is unresolved. Germline V gene sequence: CDR1 SEHNR, CDR2 FQNEAQ (reference sequence). V was trimmed by 4 bases and J by 0 bases, leaving 10 bases between them. The CDR3 loop spans 14 amino acids. CDR3 coding DNA: TGTGCCAGCAGCTACCCCGGAAGCTCCTACGAGCAGTACTTC. This encodes CASSYPGSSYEQYF.

This clone has just one count. CDR3 sequence: CASSSGSGNTIYF. CDR3 in DNA: TGTGCCAGCAGTTCCGGCTCTGGAAACACCATATATTTT. This chain joins TRBV27 and TRBJ1-3, with D hard to call. V was pared by 4 bases and J by 0 bases, with 4 bases between. This CDR3 region has 13 residues. From germline, CDR1 is MNHEY and CDR2 SMNVEV (reference sequence).

In its sample, this clone was seen once. This chain links TRBV4-1 with TRBJ1-5; D ambiguous. The length of the CDR3 is 15 residues. Germline V CDR1 and CDR2: MGHRA, YSYEKL. V shed 1 base and J shed 0 bases, with 7 bases lying between them. Here the CDR3 reads CASSQGQYSNQPQHF. Here the CDR3 DNA reads TGCGCCAGCAGCCAAGGGCAGTATAGCAATCAGCCCCAGCATTTT.

The rearrangement joins TRBV4-1 to TRBJ2-7; D assignment may be TRBD1 or TRBD2 (5 bases each). Germline V gene lookup returns CDR1 MGHRA and CDR2 YSYEKL. With 1 base removed from V and 3 bases from J, the gap between germline ends came to 7 bases. CDR3 size: 13 residues. CDR3 loop: CASSQGGNYEQYF. Here the CDR3 DNA reads TGCGCCAGCAGCCAAGGGGGGAACTACGAGCAGTACTTC.

J is TRBJ1-1 and V is TRBV5-6; 9 nucleotides align to TRBD1. With V trimmed by 3 bases and J by 8 bases, 2 bases remained unmatched. Germline V CDR1 and CDR2: SGHDT, YYEEEE. There are 12 residues in the CDR3. CDR3 DNA: TGTGCCAGCAGCTGGGGACAGGGCGAAGCTTTCTTT. Translating it yields CASSWGQGEAFF.

The genes are TRBV5-4 and TRBJ1-4; perhaps TRBD1 as D (6 bases). V lost 4 bases, J lost 0 bases, and 16 bases lay in between. CDR3 length equals 17 residues. Germline CDR1 SGHNT, CDR2 YYREEE (reference sequence). The CDR3: CASSPGGLDATNEKLFF. The CDR3 DNA is TGTGCCAGCAGCCCCGGGGGCCTCGATGCAACTAATGAAAAACTGTTTTTT.

The gene calls are TRBV28 and TRBJ1-3, with D possibly matching TRBD1 (5 bases). CDR3 length equals 13 residues. V lost 6 bases to trimming and J lost 9 bases, with 15 bases between them. Germline V CDR1 and CDR2: MDHEN, SYDVKM. CDR3 protein: CASSPTGAGTIYF. The CDR3 DNA is TGTGCCAGCAGCCCCACCGGGGCGGGCACCATATATTTT.

This chain connects TRBV11-2 to TRBJ2-2, with D perhaps matching TRBD2 (6 bases). CDR3 length: 16 amino acids. CDR1 and CDR2 from the germline V gene are SGHAT and FQNNGV. V shed 6 bases and J shed 7 bases, with 21 bases lying between them. The CDR3 here is CASRQPGGAFSGELFF. DNA for the CDR3: TGTGCCAGCAGACAGCCCGGAGGGGCTTTTAGCGGGGAGCTGTTTTTT.

The gene calls are TRBV25-1 and TRBJ1-1, with TRBD1 matching 8 bases. The CDR3 runs to 12 residues. V lost 7 bases, J lost 7 bases, and 5 bases stayed unmatched. CDR1 and CDR2 from the germline V gene are MGHDK and SYGVNS. This CDR3 is CASTLGQGEAFF. CDR3 coding DNA: TGTGCCAGCACCCTAGGACAGGGTGAAGCTTTCTTT.

This chain joins TRBV15 and TRBJ2-1, with 8 nucleotides matching TRBD1. CDR1 LNHNV and CDR2 YYDKDF come from the germline V gene (reference sequence). CDR3 size: 15 residues. The trim removed 7 bases at V and 5 bases at J, leaving 10 bases unmatched. Here the CDR3 DNA reads TGTGCCACCAACGATGACAGGGGCCCACACAATGAGCAGTTCTTC. This encodes CATNDDRGPHNEQFF.

CDR3 amino acids: CASTLVGNTGELFF. DNA for the CDR3: TGTGCCAGCACCCTGGTCGGGAACACCGGGGAGCTGTTTTTT. The V gene is TRBV13, the J gene TRBJ2-2; the D is unclear. This CDR3 has 14 amino acids. Trimming took off 7 bases at V and 1 base at J, with 10 bases between the two ends. Germline loops: CDR1 PRHDT, CDR2 FYEKMQ (reference sequence).

This clone was seen more than once but under ten times. The chain employs TRBV5-8 and TRBJ1-1; possibly TRBD1 for D (5 bases). The CDR3 contains 15 residues. V was trimmed by 3 bases and J by 0 bases, leaving 12 bases between them. CDR1 is SGHTS, CDR2 YDEGEE, per germline. CDR3 sequence: CASSSGPPVNTEAFF. The CDR3 DNA is TGTGCCAGCAGCTCGGGACCGCCCGTGAACACTGAAGCTTTCTTT.

The V gene is TRBV14, the J gene TRBJ1-1; D gene ambiguous. This CDR3 spans 12 amino acids. Germline CDR1 reads SGHDN; CDR2 reads FVKESK. Trimming took 1 base from V and 4 from J, leaving 4 bases between them. CDR3 amino acids: CASSQGFTEAFF. The CDR3 DNA is TGTGCCAGCAGCCAAGGGTTCACTGAAGCTTTCTTT.

The chain is built from TRBV27 and TRBJ2-1; 12 nucleotides match TRBD2. CDR1 is MNHEY and CDR2 is SMNVEV in the germline V gene (reference sequence). With 4 bases clipped from V and 3 bases from J, the junction kept 4 bases outside the gene matches. The CDR3 sequence is 16 residues long. CDR3 sequence reads: CASSSGTSGYYNEQFF. CDR3 in DNA: TGTGCCAGCAGTTCCGGGACTAGCGGGTACTACAATGAGCAGTTCTTC.

J is TRBJ2-7 and V is TRBV14, with D perhaps TRBD1 (5 bases). Trimming removed 2 bases at V and 5 bases at J, with 13 bases between. The CDR3 has 14 residues. The germline V gene encodes CDR1 SGHDN and CDR2 FVKESK. The CDR3 DNA sequence: TGTGCCAGCAGCCAAACCAGGGCGTTCCACGAGCAGTACTTC. Its protein product is CASSQTRAFHEQYF.

The gene calls are TRBV2 and TRBJ2-7, with TRBD1 identical over 10 bases. The CDR3 loop spans 14 amino acids. Germline V lookup: CDR1 SNHLY, CDR2 FYNNEI. The V and J ends lost 8 bases and 5 bases, in that order; junction bases with no gene match: 9. CDR3 sequence (DNA): TGTGCCAGCGTTCCGGGACAGGGGCCCCACGAGCAGTACTTC. This gives the protein CASVPGQGPHEQYF.

This sequence joins TRBV27 and TRBJ1-4; possibly TRBD1 for D (5 bases). V lost 2 bases, J lost 2 bases, and 9 bases lay in between. Per germline, CDR1 MNHEY and CDR2 SMNVEV (reference sequence). This CDR3 has 15 residues. The CDR3 sequence: CASSLGEGTNEKLFF. The CDR3 DNA follows: TGTGCCAGCAGTTTAGGAGAGGGGACTAATGAAAAACTGTTTTTT.

This clone was detected once. The chain recombines TRBV11-2 with TRBJ1-2; the D is unclear. The CDR3 totals 16 residues. V was clipped by 5 bases and J by 2 bases, with 18 bases between them. Germline CDR1 is SGHAT and CDR2 is FQNNGV. For the CDR3, the DNA is TGTGCCAGCAGCCTGGACCGATGGAGGGAAAACTATGGCTACACCTTC. Translating gives CASSLDRWRENYGYTF.

The rearrangement links TRBV6-5 to TRBJ2-7; 7 bases agree with TRBD1. J was trimmed by 4 bases and V by 4 bases; bases with no gene match: 13. The germline CDR1 and CDR2 sequences are MNHEY and SVGAGI. The CDR3 has 16 amino acids. The CDR3 loop reads CASSFSTGQIGYEQYF. As DNA, the CDR3 is TGTGCCAGCAGTTTCTCGACAGGGCAGATAGGTTACGAGCAGTACTTC.

Judged by abundance, this clone is medium-sized. The genes are TRBV5-5 and TRBJ1-2; 8 bases match TRBD1. The CDR3 runs 15 residues. CDR1 is SGHKS and CDR2 is YYEKEE in the germline V gene (reference sequence). V lost 0 bases to trimming and J lost 1 base; unmatched junction nucleotides: 2. The DNA of the CDR3 is TGTGCCAGCAGCTTGGAGACAGGGGATAACTATGGCTACACCTTC. Protein product: CASSLETGDNYGYTF. Full variable domain (outside the CDR3, taken from reference TRBV5-5 and TRBJ1-2): DAGVTQSPTHLIKTRGQQVTLRCSPISGHKSVSWYQQVLGQGPQFIFQYYEKEERGRGNFPDRFSARQFPNYSSELNVNALLLGDSALYLCASSLETGDNYGYTFGSGTRLTVV.